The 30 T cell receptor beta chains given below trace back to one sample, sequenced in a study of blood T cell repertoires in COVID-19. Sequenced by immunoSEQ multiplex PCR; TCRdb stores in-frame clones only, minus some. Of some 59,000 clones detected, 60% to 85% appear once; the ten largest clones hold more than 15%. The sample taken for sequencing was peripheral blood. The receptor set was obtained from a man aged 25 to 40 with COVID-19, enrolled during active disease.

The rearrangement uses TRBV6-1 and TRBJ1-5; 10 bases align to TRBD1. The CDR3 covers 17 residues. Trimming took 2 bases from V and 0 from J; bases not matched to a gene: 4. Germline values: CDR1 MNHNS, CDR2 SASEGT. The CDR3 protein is CASSERGQGNSNQPQHF. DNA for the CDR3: TGTGCCAGCAGTGAACGGGGACAGGGGAATAGCAATCAGCCCCAGCATTTT.

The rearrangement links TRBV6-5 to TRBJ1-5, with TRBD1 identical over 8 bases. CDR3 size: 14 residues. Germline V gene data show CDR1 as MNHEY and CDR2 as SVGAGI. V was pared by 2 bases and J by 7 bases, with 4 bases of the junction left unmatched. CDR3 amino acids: CASSYKTGAQPQHF. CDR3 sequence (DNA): TGTGCCAGCAGTTACAAGACAGGGGCGCAGCCCCAGCATTTT.

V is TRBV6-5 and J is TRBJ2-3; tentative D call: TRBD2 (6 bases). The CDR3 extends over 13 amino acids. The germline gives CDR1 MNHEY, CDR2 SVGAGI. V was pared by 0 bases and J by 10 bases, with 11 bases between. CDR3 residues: CASSYSDGGAQYF. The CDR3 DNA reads TGTGCCAGCAGTTACTCTGACGGCGGGGCGCAGTATTTT.

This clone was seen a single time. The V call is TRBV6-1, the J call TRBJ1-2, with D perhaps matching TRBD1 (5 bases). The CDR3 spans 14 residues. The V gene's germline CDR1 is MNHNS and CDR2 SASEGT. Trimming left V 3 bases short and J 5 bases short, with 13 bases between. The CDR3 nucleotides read TGTGCCAGCAGTGACCCGGGACTGAGGTATGGCTACACCTTC. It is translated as CASSDPGLRYGYTF.

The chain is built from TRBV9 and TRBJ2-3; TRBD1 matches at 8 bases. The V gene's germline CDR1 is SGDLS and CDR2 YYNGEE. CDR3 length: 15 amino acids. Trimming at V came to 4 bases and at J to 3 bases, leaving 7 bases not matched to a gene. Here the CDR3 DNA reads TGTGCCAGCAGCTTCGACAGGGGAGATACAGATACGCAGTATTTT. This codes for CASSFDRGDTDTQYF.

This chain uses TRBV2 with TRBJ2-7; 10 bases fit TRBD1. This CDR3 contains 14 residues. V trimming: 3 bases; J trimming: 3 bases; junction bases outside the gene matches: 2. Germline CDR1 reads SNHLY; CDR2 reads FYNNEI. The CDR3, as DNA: TGTGCCAGCAGTGAGGGACAGGGGTTCTACGAGCAGTACTTC. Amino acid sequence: CASSEGQGFYEQYF.

This CDR3 is CASSSTGTGADEQFF. CDR3 bases: TGCGCCAGCAGCTCGACCGGGACAGGGGCTGATGAGCAGTTCTTC. The rearrangement links TRBV5-1 to TRBJ2-1; 10 nucleotides agree with TRBD1. CDR1 is SGHRS, CDR2 YFSETQ, per germline. The CDR3 runs 15 residues. J gave up 8 bases and V 3 bases, and 8 bases lay outside the gene matches.

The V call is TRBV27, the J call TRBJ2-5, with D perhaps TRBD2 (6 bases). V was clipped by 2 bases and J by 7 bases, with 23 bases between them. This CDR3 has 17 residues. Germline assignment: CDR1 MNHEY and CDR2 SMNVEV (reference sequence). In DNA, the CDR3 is TGTGCCAGCAGTTTAAGTTCAGCGGGTGGACGCACGAGGACCCAGTACTTC. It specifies CASSLSSAGGRTRTQYF.

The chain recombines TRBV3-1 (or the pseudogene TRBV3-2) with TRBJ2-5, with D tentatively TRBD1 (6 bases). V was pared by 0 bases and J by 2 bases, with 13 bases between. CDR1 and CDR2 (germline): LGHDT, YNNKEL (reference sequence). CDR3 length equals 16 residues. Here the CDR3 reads CASSQDYIDRQETQYF. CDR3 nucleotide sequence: TGTGCCAGCAGCCAAGATTATATAGACAGGCAAGAGACCCAGTACTTC.

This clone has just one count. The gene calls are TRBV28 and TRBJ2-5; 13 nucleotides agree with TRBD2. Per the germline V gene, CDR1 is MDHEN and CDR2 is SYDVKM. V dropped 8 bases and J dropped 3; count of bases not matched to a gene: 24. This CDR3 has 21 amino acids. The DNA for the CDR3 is TGTGCCAGCTCCCTTACAGCACAATGGGGGGGACTAGCGGGGAAGAAAGAGACCCAGTACTTC. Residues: CASSLTAQWGGLAGKKETQYF.

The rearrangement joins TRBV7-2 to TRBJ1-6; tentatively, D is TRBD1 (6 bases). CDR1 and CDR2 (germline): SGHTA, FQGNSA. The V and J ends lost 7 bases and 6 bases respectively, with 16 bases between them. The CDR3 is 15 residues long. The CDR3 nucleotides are TGTGCCAGCATCCCCCACAGGGTCCTTAATTCACCCCTCCACTTT. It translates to CASIPHRVLNSPLHF. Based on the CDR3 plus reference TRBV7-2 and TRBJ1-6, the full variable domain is GAGVSQSPSNKVTEKGKDVELRCDPISGHTALYWYRQSLGQGLEFLIYFQGNSAPDKSGLPSDRFSAERTGGSVSTLTIQRTQQEDSAVYLCASIPHRVLNSPLHFGNGTRLTVT.

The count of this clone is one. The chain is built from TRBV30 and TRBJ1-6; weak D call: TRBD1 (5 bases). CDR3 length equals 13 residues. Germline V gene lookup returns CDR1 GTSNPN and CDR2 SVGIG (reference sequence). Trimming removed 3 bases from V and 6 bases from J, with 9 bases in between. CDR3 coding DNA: TGTGCCTGGAGGGCAGGGCCTAATTCACCCCTCCACTTT. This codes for CAWRAGPNSPLHF. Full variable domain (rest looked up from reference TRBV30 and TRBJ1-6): SQTIHQWPATLVQPVGSPLSLECTVEGTSNPNLYWYRQAAGRGLQLLFYSVGIGQISSEVPQNLSASRPQDRQFILSSKKLLLSDSGFYLCAWRAGPNSPLHFGNGTRLTVT.

As DNA, the CDR3 is TGTGCCAGCAGCGTAGAACAGGGGCAGACAGATACGCAGTATTTT. The encoded protein is CASSVEQGQTDTQYF. The chain uses TRBV9 and TRBJ2-3; 7 bases align to TRBD1. Germline CDR1 SGDLS, CDR2 YYNGEE. Trimming at V came to 0 bases and at J to 3 bases, leaving 4 bases not matched to a gene. There are 15 residues in the CDR3.

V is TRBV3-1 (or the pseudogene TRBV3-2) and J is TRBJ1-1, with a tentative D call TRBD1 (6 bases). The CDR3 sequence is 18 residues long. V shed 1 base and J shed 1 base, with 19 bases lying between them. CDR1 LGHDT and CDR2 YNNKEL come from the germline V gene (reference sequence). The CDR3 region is CASSQGGHLVGRNTEAFF. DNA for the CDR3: TGTGCCAGCAGCCAAGGGGGACACCTGGTAGGTAGGAACACTGAAGCTTTCTTT.

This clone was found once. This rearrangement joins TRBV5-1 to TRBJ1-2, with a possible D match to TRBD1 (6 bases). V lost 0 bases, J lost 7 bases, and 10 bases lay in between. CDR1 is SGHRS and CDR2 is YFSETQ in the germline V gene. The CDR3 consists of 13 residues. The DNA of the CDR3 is TGCGCCAGCAGCTTGGTCGGGGGGCTTGGCTACACCTTC. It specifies CASSLVGGLGYTF.

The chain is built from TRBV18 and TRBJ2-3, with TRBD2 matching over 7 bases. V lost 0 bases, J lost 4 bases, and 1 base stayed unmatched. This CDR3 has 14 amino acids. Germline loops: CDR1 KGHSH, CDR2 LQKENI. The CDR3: CASSPPSGADTQYF. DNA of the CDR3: TGTGCCAGCTCACCACCGAGCGGGGCAGATACGCAGTATTTT.

Here the CDR3 reads CASGPGGGNTIYF. The CDR3 DNA sequence: TGTGCTAGTGGTCCGGGAGGAGGAAACACCATATATTTT. This chain connects TRBV12-5 to TRBJ1-3, with unresolved D. Germline assignment: CDR1 LGHNT and CDR2 FRNRAP. The CDR3 runs 13 residues. Trimming shortened V by 5 bases and J by 4 bases, and 9 bases separated the two germline ends.

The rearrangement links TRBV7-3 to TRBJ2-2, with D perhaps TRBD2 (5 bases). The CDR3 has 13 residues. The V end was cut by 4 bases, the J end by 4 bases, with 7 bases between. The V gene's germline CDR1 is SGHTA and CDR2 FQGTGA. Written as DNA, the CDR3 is TGTGCCAGCAGCTCGAGGGCCACCGGGGAGCTGTTTTTT. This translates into CASSSRATGELFF.

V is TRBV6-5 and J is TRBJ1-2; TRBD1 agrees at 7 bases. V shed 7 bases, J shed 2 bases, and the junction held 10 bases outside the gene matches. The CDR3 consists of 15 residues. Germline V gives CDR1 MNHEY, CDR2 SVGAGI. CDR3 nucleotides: TGTGCCAGCAAGCGAGGGGACAGCGGAAACTATGGCTACACCTTC. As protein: CASKRGDSGNYGYTF.

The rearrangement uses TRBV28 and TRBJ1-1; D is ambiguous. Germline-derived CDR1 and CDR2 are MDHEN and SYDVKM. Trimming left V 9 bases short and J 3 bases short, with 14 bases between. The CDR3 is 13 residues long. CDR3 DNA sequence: TGTGCCAGTACTTTTTCCGGGGACACTGAAGCTTTCTTT. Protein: CASTFSGDTEAFF. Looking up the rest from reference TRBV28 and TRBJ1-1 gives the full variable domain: DVKVTQSSRYLVKRTGEKVFLECVQDMDHENMFWYRQDPGLGLRLIYFSYDVKMKEKGDIPEGYSVSREKKERFSLILESASTNQTSMYLCASTFSGDTEAFFGQGTRLTVV.

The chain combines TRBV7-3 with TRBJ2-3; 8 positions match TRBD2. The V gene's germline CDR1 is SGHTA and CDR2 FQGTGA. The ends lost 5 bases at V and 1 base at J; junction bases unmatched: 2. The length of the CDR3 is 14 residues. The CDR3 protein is CASSKAGGTDTQYF. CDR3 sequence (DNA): TGTGCCAGCAGCAAAGCGGGAGGCACAGATACGCAGTATTTT.

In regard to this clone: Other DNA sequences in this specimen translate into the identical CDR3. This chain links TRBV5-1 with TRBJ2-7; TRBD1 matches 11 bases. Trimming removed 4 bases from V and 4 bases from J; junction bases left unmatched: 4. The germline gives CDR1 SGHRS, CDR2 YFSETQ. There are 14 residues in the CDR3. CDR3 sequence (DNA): TGCGCCAGCAGCCCGGGACAGGGGGAGTACGAGCAGTACTTC. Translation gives CASSPGQGEYEQYF.

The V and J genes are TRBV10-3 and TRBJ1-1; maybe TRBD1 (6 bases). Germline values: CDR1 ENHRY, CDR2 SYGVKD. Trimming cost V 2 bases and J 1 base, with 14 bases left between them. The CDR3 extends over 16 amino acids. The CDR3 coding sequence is TGTGCCATCAGTGAGACCCGTGGACAGCGGAACACTGAAGCTTTCTTT. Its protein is CAISETRGQRNTEAFF.

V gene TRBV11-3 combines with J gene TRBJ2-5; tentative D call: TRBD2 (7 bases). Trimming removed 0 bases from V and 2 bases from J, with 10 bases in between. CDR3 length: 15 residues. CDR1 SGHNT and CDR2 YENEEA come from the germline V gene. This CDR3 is CASSLERGPQETQYF. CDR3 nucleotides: TGTGCCAGCAGCTTAGAGCGGGGGCCGCAAGAGACCCAGTACTTC.

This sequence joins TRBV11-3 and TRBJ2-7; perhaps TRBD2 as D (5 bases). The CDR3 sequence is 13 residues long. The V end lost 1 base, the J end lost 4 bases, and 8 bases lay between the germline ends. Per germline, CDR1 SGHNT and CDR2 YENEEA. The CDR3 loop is CASSLVRTYEQYF. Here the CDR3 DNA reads TGTGCCAGCAGCTTAGTACGGACTTACGAGCAGTACTTC. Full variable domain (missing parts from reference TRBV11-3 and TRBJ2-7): EAGVVQSPRYKIIEKKQPVAFWCNPISGHNTLYWYLQNLGQGPELLIRYENEEAVDDSQLPKDRFSAERLKGVDSTLKIQPAELGDSAVYLCASSLVRTYEQYFGPGTRLTVT.

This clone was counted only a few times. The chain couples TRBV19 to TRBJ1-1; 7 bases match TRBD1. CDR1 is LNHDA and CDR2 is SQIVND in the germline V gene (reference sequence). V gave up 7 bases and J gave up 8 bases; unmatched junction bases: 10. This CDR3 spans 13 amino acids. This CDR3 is CASTTQGGSEAFF. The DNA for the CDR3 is TGTGCCAGTACCACGCAGGGGGGCAGCGAAGCTTTCTTT.

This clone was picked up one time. The CDR3 nucleotides are TGTGCCACCAGTGATCGGACAGGCATCGACGGGGAGCTGTTTTTT. Translated, it gives CATSDRTGIDGELFF. The chain employs TRBV24-1 and TRBJ2-2, with TRBD1 identical over 7 bases. Germline trimming cut 3 bases from V and 7 bases from J; bases unmatched to any gene: 7. Germline CDR1 KGHDR, CDR2 SFDVKD. The CDR3 has 15 residues.

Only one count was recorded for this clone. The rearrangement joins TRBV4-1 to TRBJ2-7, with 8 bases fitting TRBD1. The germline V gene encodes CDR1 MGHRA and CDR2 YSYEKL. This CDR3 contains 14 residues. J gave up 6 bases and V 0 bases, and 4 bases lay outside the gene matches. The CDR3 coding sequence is TGCGCCAGCAGCCAAGATAACAGGGGGGTCGAGCAGTACTTC. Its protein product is CASSQDNRGVEQYF.

CDR3 DNA sequence: TGCGCCAGCAGTGAGTCTGGAGGGAACACTGAAGCTTTCTTT. Translation gives CASSESGGNTEAFF. The rearrangement joins TRBV10-1 to TRBJ1-1; D not resolved. Per germline, CDR1 WNHNN and CDR2 SYGVQD (reference sequence). The CDR3 is 14 residues long. Trimming pared 0 bases from V and 1 base from J, leaving 6 bases between.

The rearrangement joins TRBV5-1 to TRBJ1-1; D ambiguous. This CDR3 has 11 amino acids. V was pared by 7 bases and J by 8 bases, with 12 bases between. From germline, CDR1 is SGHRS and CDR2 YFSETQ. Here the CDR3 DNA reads TGCGCCAGCCGGGTCGGGTCGGAAGCTTTCTTT. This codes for CASRVGSEAFF.